The sequence of this T cell receptor (beta chain) was determined in a study of cytomegalovirus exposure and HLA in healthy donors. Points on this clone: Its antigen is undetermined.

The V and J ends lost 4 bases and 3 bases, in that order; junction bases with no gene match: 4. The CDR3 covers 16 residues. Looked up from germline, CDR1 is SGHNT and CDR2 is YYREEE (reference sequence). It was with 60 Vbeta and 13 Jbeta primers that the PCR ran. The protocol was immunoSEQ multiplex PCR, while the TCRdb copy is restricted to in-frame clones and leaves out a portion. The profile shows 150,000 to 200,000 clones, approximately 81% of them singletons. Study-wide results and limits: It was likely that a cluster of highly shared sequence variants was a sequencing artifact. A missense DCLRE1C variant was associated with V- and J-gene trimming of TCR beta chains in a later analysis, and an independent cohort replicated the association. An analysis done earlier found most TCR beta V segments productive about 87% or about 30% of the time. Later analysis suggested most CMV-associated TCR beta chains were HLA-restricted.

Material: PBMCs. The receptor's source is a male donor in good health and CMV-seronegative. This rearrangement joins TRBV5-4 to TRBJ2-5, with TRBD2 identical over 15 bases. The CDR3 bases are TGTGCCAGCAGCAAAGGGACTAGCGGGGGGAAAGAGACCCAGTACTTC. The encoded protein is CASSKGTSGGKETQYF.